The 7 T cell receptor beta chains below come from one sample, sequenced in a study of blood T cell repertoires in COVID-19. Libraries were prepared by immunoSEQ multiplex PCR; TCRdb keeps only in-frame clonotypes and omits some of them. This table holds 85,000 to 100,000 clones, roughly 88% found once. Sequencing was done on a sample of peripheral blood. The receptor set was obtained from a man aged 50-60 years with COVID-19, enrolled during active disease.

The chain recombines TRBV7-8 with TRBJ2-5, with D perhaps TRBD2 (6 bases). The CDR3 spans 17 residues. Germline V gene lookup returns CDR1 SGHVS and CDR2 FQNEAQ. V was trimmed by 5 bases and J by 1 base, leaving 20 bases between them. The CDR3 nucleotides are TGTGCCAGCAGCGTCCCCGGGGGAATCATACGCCAAGAGACCCAGTACTTC. The encoded protein is CASSVPGGIIRQETQYF.

This chain connects TRBV7-2 to TRBJ2-1, with 7 bases identical to TRBD1. The germline gives CDR1 SGHTA, CDR2 FQGNSA. CDR3 size: 12 residues. V gave up 5 bases and J gave up 10 bases; unmatched junction bases: 5. The CDR3 DNA reads TGTGCCAGCAGCCCGACAGGGTGGGAGCAGTTCTTC. Its translation is CASSPTGWEQFF.

This rearrangement joins TRBV15 to TRBJ1-1; TRBD1 aligns across 8 bases. The ends lost 5 bases at V and 2 bases at J; junction bases unmatched: 4. Germline V lookup: CDR1 LNHNV, CDR2 YYDKDF (reference sequence). The CDR3 is made up of 14 amino acids. CDR3 DNA sequence: TGTGCCACCAGCTGGGACAGGACTAACACTGAAGCTTTCTTT. This gives the protein CATSWDRTNTEAFF. Full variable domain (outside the CDR3, taken from reference TRBV15 and TRBJ1-1): DAMVIQNPRYQVTQFGKPVTLSCSQTLNHNVMYWYQQKSSQAPKLLFHYYDKDFNNEADTPDNFQSRRPNTSFCFLDIRSPGLGDTAMYLCATSWDRTNTEAFFGQGTRLTVV.

The genes are TRBV5-1 and TRBJ1-1, with 7 positions matching TRBD1. This CDR3 region has 14 residues. Germline CDR1 SGHRS, CDR2 YFSETQ. The trim removed 4 bases at V and 0 bases at J, leaving 3 bases unmatched. Written as DNA, the CDR3 is TGCGCCAGCAGCCCACAGGGGCTGAACACTGAAGCTTTCTTT. Translation gives CASSPQGLNTEAFF.

The CDR3: CASSRTGGMETQYF. CDR3 DNA: TGTGCCAGCAGTCGGACAGGGGGAATGGAGACCCAGTACTTC. The chain uses TRBV11-2 and TRBJ2-5, with 10 bases fitting TRBD1. The V gene end was trimmed by 6 bases and the J gene end by 5 bases; junction bases not matched to a gene: 6. CDR3 length: 14 amino acids. Germline V lookup: CDR1 SGHAT, CDR2 FQNNGV.

This clone was recorded only once. The chain employs TRBV7-2 and TRBJ1-6, with TRBD1 matching over 7 bases. The germline V gene encodes CDR1 SGHTA and CDR2 FQGNSA. Trimming took 4 bases from V and 4 from J; bases not matched to a gene: 7. This CDR3 has 16 residues. The CDR3 DNA is TGTGCCAGCAGCTACCTGGACAGGCCGTATAATTCACCCCTCCACTTT. Amino acids: CASSYLDRPYNSPLHF.

V gene TRBV27 combines with J gene TRBJ2-1; TRBD2 agrees at 7 bases. The CDR3 contains 16 residues. Losses at the gene ends were 2 bases for V and 2 bases for J; bases not matched to a gene: 6. CDR1 MNHEY and CDR2 SMNVEV come from the germline V gene (reference sequence). CDR3 sequence (DNA): TGTGCCAGCAGTTTAAGGCGGGGGATTACCTACAATGAGCAGTTCTTC. It encodes CASSLRRGITYNEQFF.